These 6 T cell receptor beta chains came from one sample sequenced in a study of OX40 agonist ivuxolimab in advanced cancers. Sequenced by immunoSEQ multiplex PCR; TCRdb stores in-frame clones only, minus some. Of 90,000 or so clones detected, more than 75% appear once; the ten largest clones hold 4.5% to 5.5%. Sequences were derived from CD4+ or CD8+ T cells sorted from blood, sampled in a trial of the OX40 agonist ivuxolimab. These receptors all come from an adult with an advanced solid tumor such as melanoma, head and neck, liver or kidney cancer.

V and J are TRBV11-3 and TRBJ1-3; D gene uncertain. Trimming removed 0 bases from V and 0 bases from J, with 6 bases in between. The CDR3 extends over 15 amino acids. Germline V gene sequence: CDR1 SGHNT, CDR2 YENEEA. The DNA of the CDR3 is TGTGCCAGCAGCTTAGAAACCGGCTCTGGAAACACCATATATTTT. This encodes CASSLETGSGNTIYF.

The chain joins TRBV7-9 to TRBJ2-7; 7 bases agree with TRBD1. Germline-derived CDR1 and CDR2 are SEHNR and FQNEAQ (reference sequence). J was trimmed by 3 bases and V by 1 base; bases with no gene match: 15. CDR3 length equals 18 residues. The CDR3 coding sequence is TGTGCCAGCAGCTTAGTGACAGGGAGCTCGCTCGGTAGCTACGAGCAGTACTTC. This codes for CASSLVTGSSLGSYEQYF.

The chain employs TRBV7-8 and TRBJ2-3; 8 bases agree with TRBD1. The CDR3 is made up of 14 amino acids. The J segment lost 4 bases and the V segment lost 4 bases, leaving 4 bases of the junction unmatched. The germline V gene encodes CDR1 SGHVS and CDR2 FQNEAQ. The CDR3 DNA reads TGTGCCAGCAGCTCCGGACAGGGTTCAGATACGCAGTATTTT. The encoded protein is CASSSGQGSDTQYF.

V gene TRBV11-2 combines with J gene TRBJ2-1; 14 positions agree with TRBD2. Germline trimming cut 3 bases from V and 8 bases from J; bases unmatched to any gene: 15. Germline V gene sequence: CDR1 SGHAT, CDR2 FQNNGV. The CDR3 spans 19 residues. The CDR3 loop reads CASSFKAAGLAGGIDEQFF. The CDR3 bases are TGTGCCAGCAGCTTTAAGGCAGCCGGACTAGCGGGAGGTATCGATGAGCAGTTCTTC.

This clone was detected a few times. This rearrangement joins TRBV18 to TRBJ1-5; D remains unclear. The CDR3 runs to 15 residues. The germline V gene encodes CDR1 KGHSH and CDR2 LQKENI. Trimming cost V 3 bases and J 3 bases, with 12 bases left between them. In nucleotides, the CDR3 is TGTGCCAGCTCACCTCGGGGAGGGCCCAATCAGCCCCAGCATTTT. It translates to CASSPRGGPNQPQHF.

CDR3 DNA: TGTGCCAGCAGCTCCTCCGGGACCCAGTACTTC. This codes for CASSSSGTQYF. V is TRBV28 and J is TRBJ2-5; D not resolved. The CDR3 runs to 11 residues. CDR1 is MDHEN and CDR2 is SYDVKM in the germline V gene. V shed 6 bases and J shed 7 bases, with 9 bases lying between them.